This is a list of T cell receptor beta chains from one sample in a study of T cells in Graves' hyperthyroidism and ophthalmopathy. TCRdb called the multiplex PCR reads again in MiXCR, with one record for every CDR3 protein. Of roughly 740,000 distinct CDR3 sequences in the sample, 16% were seen once. Sequencing used blood. These receptors originate from a man between 18 and 35 years old with Graves' hyperthyroidism. Both conserved end residues are part of each CDR3. D genes are given only for firm matches. Expanded clones are given a class, and other clones once, few, many or no size at all.

V gene: TRBV5-6
clone size: many
J gene: TRBJ2-3
D gene: -
CDR3 DNA: TGTGCCAGCAGCTTTAGAATTGCGGGACCTCGTAGCACAGATACGCAGTATTTT
CDR3 protein: CASSFRIAGPRSTDTQYF

V gene: TRBV6-1
clone size: -
J gene: TRBJ2-1
D gene: -
CDR3 DNA: TGTGCCAGCGCAGGGGACCGATTAAATGAGCAGTTCTTC
CDR3 protein: CASAGDRLNEQFF

V gene: TRBV6-6
clone size: -
J gene: TRBJ1-1
D gene: -
CDR3 DNA: TGTGCCAGCAGTTACGGGACTCCGCAGGGAGATACTGAAGCTTTCTTT
CDR3 protein: CASSYGTPQGDTEAFF

V gene: TRBV7-2
clone size: -
J gene: TRBJ2-7
D gene: -
CDR3 DNA: TGTGCCAGCAGCTTAGCAGATTTTTACGAGCAGTACTTC
CDR3 protein: CASSLADFYEQYF

V gene: TRBV19
clone size: -
J gene: TRBJ2-3
D gene: TRBD2
CDR3 DNA: TGTGCCAGTACCCCCGGGACTACCAGCACAGATACGCAGTATTTT
CDR3 protein: CASTPGTTSTDTQYF

V gene: TRBV11-1
clone size: -
J gene: TRBJ2-7
D gene: TRBD2
CDR3 DNA: TGTGCCAGCAGGGGGTCTAGCGGGTTCTACGAGCAGTACTTC
CDR3 protein: CASRGSSGFYEQYF

V gene: TRBV2
clone size: few
J gene: TRBJ2-7
D gene: -
CDR3 DNA: TGTGCCAGCAGATCCGGGACAAACTCCTACGAGCAGTACTTC
CDR3 protein: CASRSGTNSYEQYF

V gene: TRBV20-1
clone size: many
J gene: TRBJ2-3
D gene: -
CDR3 DNA: TGCAGTGCTCGGGACTTGGGGGGCCCAGATACGCAGTATTTT
CDR3 protein: CSARDLGGPDTQYF

V gene: TRBV27
clone size: -
J gene: TRBJ1-2
D gene: -
CDR3 DNA: TGTGCCAGCAGTCCTATACGACCCCTTATGCAGGATAACTATGGCTACACCTTC
CDR3 protein: CASSPIRPLMQDNYGYTF

V gene: TRBV11-2
clone size: many
J gene: TRBJ2-3
D gene: TRBD1
CDR3 DNA: TGTGCCAGCAGCTTAGAGGGGGGACAGGGGGCTACGCAGTATTTT
CDR3 protein: CASSLEGGQGATQYF

V gene: TRBV28
clone size: many
J gene: TRBJ2-5
D gene: -
CDR3 DNA: TGTGCCAGCAGTTTCGTTTCGCGTAAGACCCAGTACTTC
CDR3 protein: CASSFVSRKTQYF

V gene: TRBV28
clone size: many
J gene: TRBJ2-1
D gene: -
CDR3 DNA: TGTGCCAGCAGTTTGCTTCGTCACCCAGCAGTCTCCTACAATGAGCAGTTCTTC
CDR3 protein: CASSLLRHPAVSYNEQFF

V gene: TRBV28
clone size: -
J gene: TRBJ2-4
D gene: -
CDR3 DNA: TGTGCCAGCAGTTTATCCGCAAACATTCAGTACTTC
CDR3 protein: CASSLSANIQYF

V gene: TRBV28
clone size: many
J gene: TRBJ1-5
D gene: TRBD1
CDR3 DNA: TGTGCCAGCAGCCTGACAGGGGAGGGGGAAGGGCCCCAGCATTTT
CDR3 protein: CASSLTGEGEGPQHF

V gene: TRBV12-3/TRBV12-4
clone size: many
J gene: TRBJ2-3
D gene: TRBD2
CDR3 DNA: TGTGCCAGCAGTCCTCGGACTAGCTACACAGATACGCAGTATTTT
CDR3 protein: CASSPRTSYTDTQYF

V gene: TRBV13
clone size: few
J gene: TRBJ2-2
D gene: -
CDR3 DNA: TGTGCCAGCACTCCCGGCCCCCGGCAGGCCGGGGAGCTGTTTTTT
CDR3 protein: CASTPGPRQAGELFF

V gene: TRBV12-3/TRBV12-4
clone size: many
J gene: TRBJ1-5
D gene: -
CDR3 DNA: TGTGCCAGCAGCTTCGGCAATCAGCCCCAGCATTTT
CDR3 protein: CASSFGNQPQHF

V gene: TRBV7-8
clone size: many
J gene: TRBJ2-1
D gene: TRBD1
CDR3 DNA: TGTGCCAGCAGCTTAGAGCACAGGGGCTTCTCCTACAATGAGCAGTTCTTC
CDR3 protein: CASSLEHRGFSYNEQFF

V gene: TRBV14
clone size: few
J gene: TRBJ2-3
D gene: -
CDR3 DNA: TGTGCCAGCAGCCCTCTTGACAGGCTGATCACAGATACGCAGTATTTT
CDR3 protein: CASSPLDRLITDTQYF

V gene: TRBV20-1
clone size: -
J gene: TRBJ2-6
D gene: -
CDR3 DNA: TGCAGTGCTAGTAGCTCTGGGGCCAACGTCCTGACTTTC
CDR3 protein: CSASSSGANVLTF

V gene: TRBV28
clone size: many
J gene: TRBJ1-1
D gene: TRBD1
CDR3 DNA: TGTGCCAGCAGTCCCCCCGGGACAGAAGGGACTGAAGCTTTCTTT
CDR3 protein: CASSPPGTEGTEAFF

V gene: TRBV11-3
clone size: many
J gene: TRBJ1-1
D gene: TRBD1
CDR3 DNA: TGTGCCAGCAGCTTAGAGGAGAGACAGGGGACTGAAGCTTTCTTT
CDR3 protein: CASSLEERQGTEAFF

V gene: TRBV7-9
clone size: -
J gene: TRBJ2-7
D gene: TRBD2
CDR3 DNA: TGTGCCAGCAGCCTCATTCGGGTAGCGGGAGAGTCCGAGCAGTACTTC
CDR3 protein: CASSLIRVAGESEQYF

V gene: TRBV7-9
clone size: many
J gene: TRBJ2-2
D gene: -
CDR3 DNA: TGTGCCAGCAGCTCCCCGAGACAGACCACCGGGGAGCTGTTTTTT
CDR3 protein: CASSSPRQTTGELFF

V gene: TRBV6-1
clone size: -
J gene: TRBJ2-5
D gene: TRBD2
CDR3 DNA: TGTGCCAGCTCCCCCGGGCTAGCGGAAGTGGAGACCCAGTACTTC
CDR3 protein: CASSPGLAEVETQYF

V gene: TRBV7-2
clone size: -
J gene: TRBJ2-7
D gene: TRBD2
CDR3 DNA: TGTGCCAGCAGCTTACAATCATACAGCGGGATCTACGAGCAGTACTTC
CDR3 protein: CASSLQSYSGIYEQYF

V gene: TRBV9
clone size: few
J gene: TRBJ1-1
D gene: -
CDR3 DNA: TGTGCCAGCAGCGTAGGTCCCGGTCCGGGGACTGAAGCTTTCTTT
CDR3 protein: CASSVGPGPGTEAFF

V gene: TRBV4-3
clone size: -
J gene: TRBJ2-3
D gene: -
CDR3 DNA: TGCGCCAGCAGCCAAGCCCGAGATACGCAGTATTTT
CDR3 protein: CASSQARDTQYF

V gene: TRBV7-2
clone size: few
J gene: TRBJ2-7
D gene: -
CDR3 DNA: TGTGCCAGCAGTCCACCCGGCGACTCCTACGAGCAGTACTTC
CDR3 protein: CASSPPGDSYEQYF

V gene: TRBV27
clone size: few
J gene: TRBJ1-5
D gene: -
CDR3 DNA: TGTGCCAGCAGTTTTTCCTCAGCGTGGGGTCAGCCCCAGCATTTT
CDR3 protein: CASSFSSAWGQPQHF

V gene: TRBV29-1
clone size: many
J gene: TRBJ1-1
D gene: TRBD1
CDR3 DNA: TGCAGCGTTGGGGCCAGGGGGCTGGAAGCTTTCTTT
CDR3 protein: CSVGARGLEAFF

V gene: TRBV7-8
clone size: many
J gene: TRBJ2-7
D gene: -
CDR3 DNA: TGTGCCAGCAGCTTAGGGGGGGGCACCCTCTACGAGCAGTACTTC
CDR3 protein: CASSLGGGTLYEQYF

V gene: TRBV7-9
clone size: few
J gene: TRBJ2-3
D gene: TRBD1
CDR3 DNA: TGTGCCAGCAGCTCGGGACAGGGGGTCGAGACAGATACGCAGTATTTT
CDR3 protein: CASSSGQGVETDTQYF

V gene: TRBV29-1
clone size: many
J gene: TRBJ2-7
D gene: TRBD1
CDR3 DNA: TGCAGCACGTCTGGGACAGGGGTCCACGAGCAGTACTTC
CDR3 protein: CSTSGTGVHEQYF

V gene: TRBV11-1
clone size: many
J gene: TRBJ2-1
D gene: TRBD2
CDR3 DNA: TGTGCCAGCAGCCAAACGCCACTAGGGCTAGCGGACAATGAGCAGTTCTTC
CDR3 protein: CASSQTPLGLADNEQFF

V gene: TRBV5-4
clone size: few
J gene: TRBJ2-3
D gene: TRBD2
CDR3 DNA: TGTGCCAGCAGACGATCGCTAGCGGGAGGCCGCACAGATACGCAGTATTTT
CDR3 protein: CASRRSLAGGRTDTQYF

V gene: TRBV7-9
clone size: -
J gene: TRBJ1-2
D gene: -
CDR3 DNA: TGTGCCAGCAGCTTAGTCGGAAGACATCTTTCCTATGGCTACACCTTC
CDR3 protein: CASSLVGRHLSYGYTF

V gene: TRBV2
clone size: many
J gene: TRBJ1-2
D gene: TRBD1
CDR3 DNA: TGTGCCAGCAGTGAGCGGCCAGGGGGCCGGGAGTATGGCTACACCTTC
CDR3 protein: CASSERPGGREYGYTF

V gene: TRBV27
clone size: -
J gene: TRBJ2-1
D gene: -
CDR3 DNA: TGTGCCAGCAGTAAAGCCGGGTACCCCTACAATGAGCAGTTCTTC
CDR3 protein: CASSKAGYPYNEQFF

V gene: TRBV24-1
clone size: few
J gene: TRBJ2-2
D gene: TRBD1
CDR3 DNA: TGTGCCACTGAGCGGACAGGGTTCACCGGGGAGCTGTTTTTT
CDR3 protein: CATERTGFTGELFF

V gene: TRBV19
clone size: many
J gene: TRBJ2-1
D gene: -
CDR3 DNA: TGTGCCAGTTCGGACAGCGGAGGCTACAATGAGCAGTTCTTC
CDR3 protein: CASSDSGGYNEQFF

V gene: TRBV20-1
clone size: -
J gene: TRBJ2-5
D gene: -
CDR3 DNA: TGCAGTGACCCGGACAGAAGGGAGACCCAGTACTTC
CDR3 protein: CSDPDRRETQYF

V gene: TRBV6-5
clone size: -
J gene: TRBJ2-2
D gene: TRBD2
CDR3 DNA: TGTGCCAGCAGTTACTCTTTAGTCGGTCTAGCGGGGTTAAATGCCGGGGAGCTGTTTTTT
CDR3 protein: CASSYSLVGLAGLNAGELFF

V gene: TRBV28
clone size: few
J gene: TRBJ1-2
D gene: TRBD1
CDR3 DNA: TGTGCCAGCAGTACCCCCGGAGGGACAGACTATGGCTACACCTTC
CDR3 protein: CASSTPGGTDYGYTF

V gene: TRBV11-3
clone size: -
J gene: TRBJ2-3
D gene: TRBD1
CDR3 DNA: TGTGCCAGCAGCTCTGGACAGGGGGCTGTAAATGATACGCAGTATTTT
CDR3 protein: CASSSGQGAVNDTQYF

V gene: TRBV15
clone size: many
J gene: TRBJ2-1
D gene: -
CDR3 DNA: TGTGCCACCAGCAGAGCTGGTTCCTACAATGAGCAGTTCTTC
CDR3 protein: CATSRAGSYNEQFF

V gene: TRBV28
clone size: many
J gene: TRBJ2-5
D gene: -
CDR3 DNA: TGTGCCAGCAGTTTAAGACCAACGGCGGAGACCCAGTACTTC
CDR3 protein: CASSLRPTAETQYF

V gene: TRBV4-1
clone size: few
J gene: TRBJ2-7
D gene: TRBD2
CDR3 DNA: TGCGCCAGCAGCCAAGCGGGAGGGCCTTACGAGCAGTACTTC
CDR3 protein: CASSQAGGPYEQYF

V gene: TRBV20-1
clone size: few
J gene: TRBJ2-3
D gene: TRBD2
CDR3 DNA: TGCAGTGCTTTGTGGTTCGGGACTAGTGCGGATACGCAGTATTTT
CDR3 protein: CSALWFGTSADTQYF

V gene: TRBV28
clone size: many
J gene: TRBJ2-1
D gene: -
CDR3 DNA: TGTGCCAGCAGTGAGTCCAGCTCCTACAATGAGCAGTTCTTC
CDR3 protein: CASSESSSYNEQFF

V gene: TRBV28
clone size: -
J gene: TRBJ2-5
D gene: -
CDR3 DNA: TGTGCCAGCAGTGCCAGGGTTGGGGCATGGGAGACCCAGTACTTC
CDR3 protein: CASSARVGAWETQYF

V gene: TRBV20-1
clone size: -
J gene: TRBJ1-2
D gene: -
CDR3 DNA: TGCAGTGCTACCCCGTTCGCAGGGGCCTATGGCTACACCTTC
CDR3 protein: CSATPFAGAYGYTF

V gene: TRBV2
clone size: -
J gene: TRBJ1-5
D gene: -
CDR3 DNA: TGTGCCAGCACCAAGGAGTCGGGTCGTTGGGGCAATCAGCCCCAGCATTTT
CDR3 protein: CASTKESGRWGNQPQHF

V gene: TRBV4-2
clone size: -
J gene: TRBJ2-5
D gene: TRBD1
CDR3 DNA: TGTGCCAGCAGCCAGCGGGGACAGGGTGACCAAGAGACCCAGTACTTC
CDR3 protein: CASSQRGQGDQETQYF

V gene: TRBV29-1
clone size: many
J gene: TRBJ1-6
D gene: TRBD1
CDR3 DNA: TGCAGCGCCTCCGGGACAGGGAATAATTCACCCCTCCACTTT
CDR3 protein: CSASGTGNNSPLHF

V gene: TRBV7-8
clone size: few
J gene: TRBJ1-1
D gene: -
CDR3 DNA: TGTGCCAGCAGCCACCAAGGAACAGGGGAAGCTTTCTTT
CDR3 protein: CASSHQGTGEAFF

V gene: TRBV6-1
clone size: few
J gene: TRBJ2-5
D gene: TRBD1
CDR3 DNA: TGTGCCAGCAGTGAAGCAGGACAGGGGAGGGAGACCCAGTACTTC
CDR3 protein: CASSEAGQGRETQYF

V gene: TRBV2
clone size: many
J gene: TRBJ2-7
D gene: TRBD1
CDR3 DNA: TGTGCCAGCAGTGAGAGGGGGACAGGGGTCCACGAGCAGTACTTC
CDR3 protein: CASSERGTGVHEQYF

V gene: TRBV4-1
clone size: -
J gene: TRBJ2-2
D gene: -
CDR3 DNA: TGCGCCAGCAGCCATGAAGGGGTTCTGAGGGAGTACGGGGAGCTGTTTTTT
CDR3 protein: CASSHEGVLREYGELFF